This entry lists 26 T cell receptor beta chains sequenced from one sample in a study of cytomegalovirus exposure and HLA in healthy donors. Both 60 Vbeta primers and 13 Jbeta primers went into the PCR. Data came from immunoSEQ multiplex PCR; TCRdb stores just in-frame clones and leaves some out. The repertoire has about 200,000 clones, around 77% of them found once; the top ten carry about 2.7%. Specimen: PBMCs. The origin of the receptors is a woman aged 25 to 39 in good health and CMV-seronegative.

CDR3 residues: CASSLGTSGRAGLYNEQFF. In nucleotides, the CDR3 is TGTGCCAGCAGCCTAGGGACTAGCGGGAGGGCCGGTCTCTACAATGAGCAGTTCTTC. V usage is TRBV7-8 and J usage is TRBJ2-1; TRBD2 agrees at 16 bases. CDR3 length equals 19 residues. Germline V gives CDR1 SGHVS, CDR2 FQNEAQ. The V and J ends lost 5 bases and 3 bases, in that order; junction bases with no gene match: 10.

The chain has TRBV15 and TRBJ2-3; no clear D gene. Between the trimmed V and J ends, which lost 0 bases and 4 bases, there was a span of 8 bases. This CDR3 region has 14 residues. The germline CDR1 and CDR2 sequences are LNHNV and YYDKDF (reference sequence). CDR3 sequence reads: CATSRDRGSDTQYF. The CDR3 DNA reads as TGTGCCACCAGCAGAGATCGAGGATCAGATACGCAGTATTTT.

This clone was seen a few times. The V gene is TRBV4-1, the J gene TRBJ1-2, with 8 nucleotides matching TRBD1. The V and J ends lost 3 bases and 0 bases, in that order; junction bases with no gene match: 6. The CDR3 totals 16 residues. The germline gives CDR1 MGHRA, CDR2 YSYEKL. The CDR3 DNA follows: TGCGCCAGCAGCCAGAGGCAGGGGGCGACTAACTATGGCTACACCTTC. Translated, it gives CASSQRQGATNYGYTF.

The chain employs TRBV7-9 and TRBJ1-2; 7 bases agree with TRBD1. This CDR3 is 14 amino acids long. The trim removed 5 bases at V and 4 bases at J, leaving 7 bases unmatched. CDR1 and CDR2 from the germline V gene are SEHNR and FQNEAQ (reference sequence). The DNA of the CDR3 is TGTGCCAGCAGCCGCGGAGGGGGCTCCTATGGCTACACCTTC. It codes for CASSRGGGSYGYTF.

Comments on this clone: The junction departs from germline at one end; a sequencing error may be responsible. The chain recombines TRBV7-7 with TRBJ2-5, with D possibly being TRBD1 (5 bases). From germline, CDR1 is SSHAT and CDR2 FNYEAQ (reference sequence). This CDR3 spans 14 amino acids. The CDR3 sequence: CASSLPDRKETQYF. The CDR3 bases are TGTGCTAGCAGCCTCCCCGACAGAAAAGAGACCCAGTACTTC.

V is TRBV9 and J is TRBJ2-5; 10 bases agree with TRBD1. Germline lookup yields CDR1 SGDLS and CDR2 YYNGEE. This CDR3 is built from 14 residues. V shed 6 bases, J shed 4 bases, and the junction held 6 bases outside the gene matches. The CDR3 DNA sequence: TGTGCCAGCACTAAGACAGGGGGCACAGAGACCCAGTACTTC. Translating gives CASTKTGGTETQYF.

The sample holds one count of this clone. A read error may produce the germline difference seen at one junction end. The chain recombines TRBV7-2 with TRBJ1-2; D is uncertain. CDR3 length: 12 residues. Germline V CDR1 and CDR2: SGHTA, FQGNSA. Written as DNA, the CDR3 is TGTGCCAGCACAACTATGATCTATGGCTACCCCTTC. It encodes CASTTMIYGYPF.

The J gene is TRBJ1-5, the V gene TRBV4-1; no firm D call. CDR3 length equals 14 residues. V was shortened by 4 bases and J by 7 bases, with 14 bases between the two germline ends. The germline V gene has CDR1 MGHRA and CDR2 YSYEKL. The CDR3 DNA sequence: TGCGCCAGCAGCCTACTACTTGCGGGGCAGCCCCAGCATTTT. Translation gives CASSLLLAGQPQHF.

V and J are TRBV7-2 and TRBJ1-2, with 8 bases fitting TRBD1. The CDR3 is 17 residues long. Germline CDR1 reads SGHTA; CDR2 reads FQGNSA. The junction had 15 bases not matched to a gene; V was cut back by 5 bases and J by 4 bases. The CDR3 reads CASSPGQGPYPVYGYTF. CDR3 sequence (DNA): TGTGCCAGCAGCCCCGGACAGGGCCCCTATCCTGTCTATGGCTACACCTTC.

The gene calls are TRBV10-3 and TRBJ2-1; D unclear. From germline, CDR1 is ENHRY and CDR2 SYGVKD. Trimming shortened V by 5 bases and J by 2 bases, and 7 bases separated the two germline ends. This CDR3 has 13 amino acids. CDR3 in DNA: TGTGCCATCAGTCCATCTACCTACAATGAGCAGTTCTTC. Protein sequence: CAISPSTYNEQFF.

The chain has TRBV29-1 and TRBJ2-5; TRBD2 matches at 14 bases. Per the germline V gene, CDR1 is SQVTM and CDR2 is ANQGSEA. This CDR3 has 16 amino acids. J was trimmed by 5 bases and V by 7 bases; bases with no gene match: 12. The CDR3 loop is CSGYPGLAGVSETQYF. The CDR3 region has the DNA TGCAGCGGCTACCCGGGACTAGCGGGAGTAAGTGAGACCCAGTACTTC.

The CDR3 is CASSLVSGLNNEQYF. The CDR3 DNA reads as TGTGCCAGCAGCTTGGTTTCGGGGTTGAACAACGAGCAGTACTTC. This chain joins TRBV5-6 and TRBJ2-7; perhaps TRBD2 as D (5 bases). Germline assignment: CDR1 SGHDT and CDR2 YYEEEE. V lost 0 bases and J 5 bases, leaving 15 bases between the germline ends. The length of the CDR3 is 15 residues.

V gene TRBV30 combines with J gene TRBJ2-7; D uncertain. Trimming removed 0 bases from V and 7 bases from J, with 7 bases in between. CDR1 GTSNPN and CDR2 SVGIG come from the germline V gene (reference sequence). The CDR3 covers 11 residues. For the CDR3, the DNA is TGTGCCTGGAGTGTCGAGGAGGAGCAGTACTTC. It codes for CAWSVEEEQYF.

V gene TRBV7-6 combines with J gene TRBJ2-5, with 7 bases aligning to TRBD2. This CDR3 is 17 amino acids long. Germline V lookup: CDR1 SGHVS, CDR2 FNYEAQ. Trimming cost V 1 base and J 1 base; bases outside gene matches: 9. CDR3 amino acids: CASSLGPGGPFQETQYF. In DNA, the CDR3 is TGTGCCAGCAGCTTAGGCCCGGGGGGACCCTTCCAAGAGACCCAGTACTTC.

The rearrangement joins TRBV2 to TRBJ2-7; possible D gene TRBD2, 5 bases. Germline CDR1 SNHLY, CDR2 FYNNEI. The length of the CDR3 is 12 residues. The V and J ends lost 3 bases and 2 bases respectively, with 5 bases between them. For the CDR3, the DNA is TGTGCCAGCAGTGACGGGACCTACGAGCAGTACTTC. It translates to CASSDGTYEQYF. The full variable domain, in which reference TRBV2 and TRBJ2-7 provide the parts outside the CDR3, is EPEVTQTPSHQVTQMGQEVILRCVPISNHLYFYWYRQILGQKVEFLVSFYNNEISEKSEIFDDQFSVERPDGSNFTLKIRSTKLEDSAMYFCASSDGTYEQYFGPGTRLTVT.

This rearrangement joins TRBV19 to TRBJ1-6, with 7 bases lining up with TRBD1. J gave up 3 bases and V 4 bases, and 3 bases lay outside the gene matches. CDR3 size: 15 residues. Germline lookup yields CDR1 LNHDA and CDR2 SQIVND (reference sequence). The chain's CDR3 is CASSRTGVYNSPLHF. The CDR3 bases are TGTGCCAGTAGTAGGACAGGCGTCTATAATTCACCCCTCCACTTT.

J is TRBJ1-1 and V is TRBV29-1; D remains ambiguous. This CDR3 region has 14 residues. V was pared by 5 bases and J by 11 bases, with 24 bases between. In germline, CDR1 is SQVTM, CDR2 ANQGSEA. CDR3 in amino acids: CSVWITSSRGKAFF. In DNA form, the CDR3 reads TGCAGCGTTTGGATAACTAGTTCCCGTGGCAAGGCTTTCTTT. Looking up the rest from reference TRBV29-1 and TRBJ1-1 gives the full variable domain: SAVISQKPSRDICQRGTSLTIQCQVDSQVTMMFWYRQQPGQSLTLIATANQGSEATYESGFVIDKFPISRPNLTFSTLTVSNMSPEDSSIYLCSVWITSSRGKAFFGQGTRLTVV.

This clone was seen once. The chain is built from TRBV6-5 and TRBJ1-2, with a weak D call TRBD1 (5 bases). CDR3 length: 14 amino acids. The germline V and J ends were trimmed by 5 bases and 2 bases, with 12 bases remaining between them. Germline V gene sequence: CDR1 MNHEY, CDR2 SVGAGI. CDR3 loop: CASSPRETNYGYTF. CDR3 bases: TGTGCCAGCAGTCCCAGGGAAACGAACTATGGCTACACCTTC.

The chain has TRBV5-1 and TRBJ2-1; 11 bases agree with TRBD2. Looked up from germline, CDR1 is SGHRS and CDR2 is YFSETQ. V gave up 6 bases and J gave up 4 bases; unmatched junction bases: 9. The CDR3 has 16 amino acids. CDR3 bases: TGCGCCAGCACCAGACCCGGACTAGCGGGTTACAATGAGCAGTTCTTC. This translates into CASTRPGLAGYNEQFF.

In its sample, this clone was seen once. The chain has TRBV5-4 and TRBJ1-1, with 7 bases fitting TRBD1. This CDR3 is 14 amino acids long. Germline loops: CDR1 SGHNT, CDR2 YYREEE (reference sequence). The ends lost 0 bases at V and 2 bases at J; junction bases unmatched: 1. CDR3 protein: CASSLGTGNTEAFF. Here the CDR3 DNA reads TGTGCCAGCAGCTTGGGGACAGGCAACACTGAAGCTTTCTTT.

The chain combines TRBV4-2 with TRBJ2-1, with D uncertain. The length of the CDR3 is 14 residues. Trimming took 0 bases from V and 2 from J, leaving 5 bases between them. CDR1 is LGHNA, CDR2 YNFKEQ, per germline. CDR3 region: CASSQDSTYNEQFF. CDR3 bases: TGTGCCAGCAGCCAAGATAGTACCTACAATGAGCAGTTCTTC.

The chain combines TRBV6-5 with TRBJ2-1; 7 bases are a match to TRBD2. Germline V gene lookup returns CDR1 MNHEY and CDR2 SVGAGI. The CDR3 runs to 16 residues. J lost 9 bases, V lost 2 bases, and 13 bases had no gene match. DNA for the CDR3: TGTGCCAGCAGTTACGGGGGGGATGTGGGTTTCAGTGAGCAGTTCTTC. This sequence encodes CASSYGGDVGFSEQFF.

This rearrangement joins TRBV6-5 to TRBJ1-2; possible D gene TRBD1, 6 bases. Germline V gene lookup returns CDR1 MNHEY and CDR2 SVGAGI. The CDR3 has 13 amino acids. Between the trimmed V and J ends, which lost 3 bases and 6 bases, there was a span of 11 bases. CDR3 sequence (DNA): TGTGCCAGCAGTTATTCAGGGGTAAATGGCTACACCTTC. Its protein is CASSYSGVNGYTF.

This sequence joins TRBV19 and TRBJ2-3, with a tentative D call TRBD1 (5 bases). The germline CDR1 and CDR2 sequences are LNHDA and SQIVND (reference sequence). CDR3 length: 13 residues. V lost 7 bases to trimming and J lost 1 base, with 9 bases between them. CDR3 coding DNA: TGTGCCAGTAAGCTAGGGGGCACAGATACGCAGTATTTT. Its translation: CASKLGGTDTQYF.

The sample holds many counts of this clone. The V call is TRBV6-5, the J call TRBJ1-1; D is uncertain. Deletions cut 3 bases from V and 2 bases from J, with 10 bases between. The germline V gene encodes CDR1 MNHEY and CDR2 SVGAGI. The CDR3 consists of 14 residues. The CDR3 here is CASSYRPGNTEAFF. The CDR3 DNA is TGTGCCAGCAGTTATCGGCCGGGTAACACTGAAGCTTTCTTT.

This chain links TRBV4-1 with TRBJ1-2, with unresolved D. The CDR3 runs to 15 residues. Germline-derived CDR1 and CDR2 are MGHRA and YSYEKL. V was shortened by 0 bases and J by 4 bases, with 12 bases between the two germline ends. The CDR3 nucleotides read TGCGCCAGCAGCCAAGACCCGGGATCAGGCTATGGCTACACCTTC. It specifies CASSQDPGSGYGYTF.